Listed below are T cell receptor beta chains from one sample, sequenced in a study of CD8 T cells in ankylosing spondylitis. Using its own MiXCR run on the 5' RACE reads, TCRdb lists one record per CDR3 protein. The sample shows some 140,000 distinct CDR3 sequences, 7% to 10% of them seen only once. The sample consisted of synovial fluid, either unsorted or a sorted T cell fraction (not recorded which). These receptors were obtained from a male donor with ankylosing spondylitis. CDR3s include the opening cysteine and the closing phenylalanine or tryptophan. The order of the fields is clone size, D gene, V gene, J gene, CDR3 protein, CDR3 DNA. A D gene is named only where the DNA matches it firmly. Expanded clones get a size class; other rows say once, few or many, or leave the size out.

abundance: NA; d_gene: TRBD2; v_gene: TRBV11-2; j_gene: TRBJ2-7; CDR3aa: CASSSQEGSSGEPYEQYF; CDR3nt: TGTGCCAGCAGCTCCCAAGAGGGGTCCAGCGGGGAACCCTACGAGCAGTACTTC
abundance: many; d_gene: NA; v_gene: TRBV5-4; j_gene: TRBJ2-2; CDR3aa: CASSLKSESAGELFF; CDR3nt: TGTGCCAGCAGCTTGAAGTCGGAGAGCGCCGGGGAGCTGTTTTTT
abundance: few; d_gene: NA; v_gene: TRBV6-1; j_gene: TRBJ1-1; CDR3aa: CASSPSIGRAFF; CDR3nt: TGTGCCAGCAGTCCGTCGATCGGTAGAGCTTTCTTT
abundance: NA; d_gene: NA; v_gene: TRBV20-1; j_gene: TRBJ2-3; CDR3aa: CCAGGVRPTGYTDTQYF; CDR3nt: TGCTGTGCCGGAGGGGTCAGACCGACGGGATACACAGATACGCAGTATTTT
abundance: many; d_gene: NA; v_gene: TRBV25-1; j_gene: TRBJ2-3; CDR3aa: CASSEQTAADTQYF; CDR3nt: TGTGCCAGCAGTGAACAAACGGCAGCAGATACGCAGTATTTT
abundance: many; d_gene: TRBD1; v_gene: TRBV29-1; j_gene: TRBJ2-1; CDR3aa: CSVAGTGVFGYNEQFF; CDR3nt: TGCAGCGTGGCCGGGACAGGGGTGTTCGGCTACAATGAGCAGTTCTTC
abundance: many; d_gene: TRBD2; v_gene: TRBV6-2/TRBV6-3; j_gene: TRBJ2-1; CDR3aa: CASSYAGGSWSYNEQFF; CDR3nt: TGTGCCAGCAGTTACGCCGGGGGGTCCTGGTCCTACAATGAGCAGTTCTTC
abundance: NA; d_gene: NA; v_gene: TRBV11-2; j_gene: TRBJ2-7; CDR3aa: CASSLSRGPTYEQYF; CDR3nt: TGTGCCAGCAGCTTATCCAGGGGACCAACCTACGAGCAGTACTTC
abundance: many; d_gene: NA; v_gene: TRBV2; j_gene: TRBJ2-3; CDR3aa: CASRVGHTDTQYF; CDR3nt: TGTGCCAGCAGGGTAGGGCACACAGATACGCAGTATTTT
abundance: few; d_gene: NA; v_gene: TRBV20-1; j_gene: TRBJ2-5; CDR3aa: CSSPFRGETQYF; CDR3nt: TGCAGTTCCCCTTTCAGGGGAGAGACCCAGTACTTC
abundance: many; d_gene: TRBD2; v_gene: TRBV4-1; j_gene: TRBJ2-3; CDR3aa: CASSPRLAGNTQYF; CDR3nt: TGCGCCAGCAGCCCGAGACTAGCGGGTAATACGCAGTATTTT
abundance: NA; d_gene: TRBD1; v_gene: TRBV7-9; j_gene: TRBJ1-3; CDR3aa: CASSSDRASGNTIYF; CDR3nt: TGTGCCAGCAGCTCTGACAGGGCCTCTGGAAACACCATATATTTT
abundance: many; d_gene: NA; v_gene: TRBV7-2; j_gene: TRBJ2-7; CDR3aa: CASSLAAGVVYEQYF; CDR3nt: TGTGCCAGCAGCTTAGCCGCAGGGGTGGTCTACGAGCAGTACTTC
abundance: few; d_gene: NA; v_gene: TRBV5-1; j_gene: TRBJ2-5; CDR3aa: CASSLIGSEETQYF; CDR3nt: TGCGCCAGCAGCTTGATAGGTTCAGAAGAGACCCAGTACTTC
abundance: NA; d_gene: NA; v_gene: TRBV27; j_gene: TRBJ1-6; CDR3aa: CASSATGNSPLHF; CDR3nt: TGTGCCAGCAGTGCGACAGGAAATTCACCCCTCCACTTT
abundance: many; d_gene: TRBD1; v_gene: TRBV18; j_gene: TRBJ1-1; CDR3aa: CASSPLNPGQEAFF; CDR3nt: TGTGCCAGCTCACCTCTGAATCCGGGACAGGAAGCTTTCTTT
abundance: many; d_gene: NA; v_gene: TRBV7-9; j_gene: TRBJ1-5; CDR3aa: CASSLDTQPQHF; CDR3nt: TGTGCCAGCAGCTTGGATACCCAGCCCCAGCATTTT
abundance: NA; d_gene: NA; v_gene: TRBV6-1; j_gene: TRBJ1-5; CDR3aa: CASSEAVAGRPPQHF; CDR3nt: TGTGCCAGCAGTGAAGCGGTGGCCGGAAGACCGCCCCAGCATTTT
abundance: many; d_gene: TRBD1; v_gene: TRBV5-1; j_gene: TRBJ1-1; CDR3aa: CASSRDSLNTEAFF; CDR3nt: TGCGCCAGCAGCAGGGACAGTCTGAACACTGAAGCTTTCTTT
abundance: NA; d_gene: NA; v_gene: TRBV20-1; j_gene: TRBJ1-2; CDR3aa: CSARDPGRDYGYTF; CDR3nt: TGCAGTGCTAGAGATCCAGGGCGAGACTATGGCTACACCTTC
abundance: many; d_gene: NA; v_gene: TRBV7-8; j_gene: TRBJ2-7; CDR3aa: CASSLVYEQYF; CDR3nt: TGTGCCAGCAGCTTAGTTTACGAGCAGTACTTC
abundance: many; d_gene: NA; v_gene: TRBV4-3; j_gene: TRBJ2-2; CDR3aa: CASSQVAQAVPGELFF; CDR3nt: TGCGCCAGCAGCCAAGTAGCTCAGGCCGTCCCCGGGGAGCTGTTTTTT
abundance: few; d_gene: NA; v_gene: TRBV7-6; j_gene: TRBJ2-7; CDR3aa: CASSLDEGRRYEQYF; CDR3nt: TGTGCCAGCAGCTTAGACGAGGGACGACGGTACGAGCAGTACTTC
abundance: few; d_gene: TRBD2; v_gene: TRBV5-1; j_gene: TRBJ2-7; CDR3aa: CASSLAEAGVLYEQYF; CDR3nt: TGCGCCAGCAGCTTGGCCGAGGCGGGAGTGTTGTACGAGCAGTACTTC
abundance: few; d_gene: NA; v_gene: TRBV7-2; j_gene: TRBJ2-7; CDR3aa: CASSLGSVKSSYEQYF; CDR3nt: TGTGCCAGCAGCTTAGGGAGCGTGAAAAGCTCCTACGAGCAGTACTTC
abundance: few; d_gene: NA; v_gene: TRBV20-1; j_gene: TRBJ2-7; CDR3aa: CSAPPLDLSYEQYF; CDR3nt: TGCAGTGCTCCACCACTAGACCTCTCCTACGAGCAGTACTTC
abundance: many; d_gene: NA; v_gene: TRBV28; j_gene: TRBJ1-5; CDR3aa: CASSFRVVGNQPQHF; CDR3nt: TGTGCCAGCAGTTTCAGGGTAGTTGGCAATCAGCCCCAGCATTTT
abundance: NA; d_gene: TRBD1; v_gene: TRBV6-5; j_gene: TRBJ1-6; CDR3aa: CASSYYGTGGSYNSPLHF; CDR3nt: TGTGCCAGCAGTTACTACGGGACAGGGGGCTCCTATAATTCACCCCTCCACTTT
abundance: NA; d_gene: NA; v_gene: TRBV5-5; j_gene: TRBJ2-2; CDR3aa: CASSLDVTLGTGELFF; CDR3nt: TGTGCCAGCAGCTTGGACGTAACCCTAGGGACCGGGGAGCTGTTTTTT
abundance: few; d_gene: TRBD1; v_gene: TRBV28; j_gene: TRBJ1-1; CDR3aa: CASSSPGTGLNTEAFF; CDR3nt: TGTGCCAGCAGTTCACCCGGGACAGGGTTGAACACTGAAGCTTTCTTT
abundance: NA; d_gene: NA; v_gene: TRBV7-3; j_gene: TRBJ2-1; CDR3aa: CASSLGPTSPYNEQFF; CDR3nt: TGTGCCAGCAGCTTAGGTCCCACTAGTCCCTACAATGAGCAGTTCTTC